One and the same sample provided the 32 T cell receptor beta chains below, sequenced in a study of shared clonotypes between healthy human individuals. Clones were sequenced by immunoSEQ multiplex PCR, and TCRdb holds only the in-frame ones, with some missing. The sample includes 950,000 to 1,200,000 clones, 70% to 85% of them seen just once. Sequenced: memory CD4+ T cells from PBMCs. Subset described: CD45RA-negative fraction. The receptors stem from a man aged 18 to 29 in good health. Some clones in this sample may be carry-over from other donors' samples.

This clone was seen many times. The CDR3 here is CASSLEVSGANVLTF. CDR3 nucleotides: TGTGCCAGCAGCTTGGAGGTCTCTGGGGCCAACGTCCTGACTTTC. V usage is TRBV5-4 and J usage is TRBJ2-6; unclear D gene. The CDR3 loop spans 15 amino acids. Germline CDR1 SGHNT, CDR2 YYREEE (reference sequence). V shed 0 bases and J shed 0 bases, with 4 bases lying between them.

This clone was counted between two and nine times. The chain employs TRBV11-2 and TRBJ2-3, with a weak D call TRBD1 (5 bases). Trimming removed 0 bases from V and 4 bases from J, with 14 bases in between. This CDR3 spans 16 amino acids. The V gene's germline CDR1 is SGHAT and CDR2 FQNNGV. CDR3 in DNA: TGTGCCAGCAGCTTAGATTCAACAGGTGTGGCAGATACGCAGTATTTT. Encoded protein: CASSLDSTGVADTQYF.

Points on this clone: A much larger clone lies a single base off, so this may be a read error. This same CDR3 is encoded by further DNA sequences in the sample. J is TRBJ2-2 and V is TRBV7-9; 11 nucleotides agree with TRBD2. V shed 3 bases and J 6 bases; nucleotides not matched to a gene: 0. This CDR3 is 14 amino acids long. CDR1 is SEHNR, CDR2 FQNEAQ, per germline (reference sequence). The CDR3 nucleotides are TGTGCCAGCAGCTTGGGACTAGCGGCCGGGGAGCTGTTTTTT. Its protein product is CASSLGLAAGELFF.

Of note for this clone: The junction differs from germline at one of its ends, possibly a read error. V and J are TRBV7-8 and TRBJ2-5; no firm D call. The better agreement between TRBJ2-7 and the DNA end casts doubt on the J call. In germline, CDR1 is SGHVS, CDR2 FQNEAQ. CDR3 length: 15 amino acids. DNA of the CDR3: TGCGCCAGCAGTTTCCCCCGCTACTCACCCTACGAGCAGTACTTC. As protein: CASSFPRYSPYEQYF.

Note on this clone: In the same sample, other DNA sequences code for this CDR3. J is TRBJ1-2 and V is TRBV29-1; maybe TRBD1 (5 bases). The germline V gene encodes CDR1 SQVTM and CDR2 ANQGSEA. Trimming took 6 bases from V and 4 from J, leaving 9 bases between them. This CDR3 comprises 11 residues. CDR3 coding DNA: TGCAGCGTCGGGGGGGGCTATGGCTACACCTTC. It encodes CSVGGGYGYTF.

This clone was seen once. The chain recombines TRBV15 with TRBJ1-1; D not certain. The CDR3 is 15 amino acids. Germline CDR1 reads LNHNV; CDR2 reads YYDKDF (reference sequence). V was shortened by 3 bases and J by 1 base, with 12 bases between the two germline ends. The CDR3 DNA reads TGTGCCACCAGCAGCTCCGGGTTACAGAACACTGAAGCTTTCTTT. Its protein product is CATSSSGLQNTEAFF. Full variable domain (missing parts from reference TRBV15 and TRBJ1-1): DAMVIQNPRYQVTQFGKPVTLSCSQTLNHNVMYWYQQKSSQAPKLLFHYYDKDFNNEADTPDNFQSRRPNTSFCFLDIRSPGLGDTAMYLCATSSSGLQNTEAFFGQGTRLTVV.

The chain recombines TRBV4-1 with TRBJ1-5; no clear D. The germline CDR1 and CDR2 sequences are MGHRA and YSYEKL. V lost 0 bases and J 9 bases, leaving 9 bases between the germline ends. The CDR3 length is 13 residues. This chain's CDR3 is CASSQDPQRPQHF. CDR3 in DNA: TGCGCCAGCAGCCAAGATCCCCAGCGGCCCCAGCATTTT.

The chain uses TRBV6-1 and TRBJ2-6; D uncertain. Germline V lookup: CDR1 MNHNS, CDR2 SASEGT. Trimming cost V 2 bases and J 3 bases, with 11 bases left between them. There are 16 residues in the CDR3. CDR3 nucleotide sequence: TGTGCCAGCAGTGAAAGGTCCCGGGTTGGGGCCAACGTCCTGACTTTC. It encodes CASSERSRVGANVLTF.

The J gene is TRBJ2-1, the V gene TRBV7-9; D may correspond to TRBD1 or TRBD2 (6 bases each). The CDR3 is made up of 15 amino acids. Germline lookup yields CDR1 SEHNR and CDR2 FQNEAQ (reference sequence). V gave up 1 base and J gave up 7 bases, with 14 bases separating them. CDR3 amino acids: CASSLDGGRLNEQFF. CDR3 nucleotide sequence: TGTGCCAGCAGCTTAGATGGGGGGCGTTTAAATGAGCAGTTCTTC.

The rearrangement uses TRBV19 and TRBJ2-1, with 8 nucleotides matching TRBD2. Trimming at V came to 3 bases and at J to 9 bases, leaving 10 bases not matched to a gene. Germline V CDR1 and CDR2: LNHDA, SQIVND (reference sequence). The CDR3 is made up of 15 amino acids. Here the CDR3 DNA reads TGTGCCAGTAGTATTAGCGGGGTTCAACAGGGTGAGCAGTTCTTC. This encodes CASSISGVQQGEQFF. Full variable domain (outside the CDR3, taken from reference TRBV19 and TRBJ2-1): DGGITQSPKYLFRKEGQNVTLSCEQNLNHDAMYWYRQDPGQGLRLIYYSQIVNDFQKGDIAEGYSVSREKKESFPLTVTSAQKNPTAFYLCASSISGVQQGEQFFGPGTRLTVL.

The chain carries TRBV5-1 and TRBJ2-7, with a possible D match to TRBD2 (5 bases). The CDR3 covers 15 residues. The germline V and J ends were trimmed by 4 bases and 6 bases, with 20 bases remaining between them. Germline lookup yields CDR1 SGHRS and CDR2 YFSETQ. The CDR3 sequence: CASSRDSLGSSEQYF. CDR3 sequence (DNA): TGCGCCAGCAGCAGAGATTCTCTAGGGAGTAGCGAGCAGTACTTC.

This clone was detected once. This rearrangement joins TRBV28 to TRBJ2-1; TRBD2 agrees at 7 bases. The length of the CDR3 is 16 residues. V trimming: 3 bases; J trimming: 7 bases; junction bases outside the gene matches: 12. Germline-derived CDR1 and CDR2 are MDHEN and SYDVKM. CDR3 in amino acids: CASSLVGGGAVNEQFF. CDR3 nucleotides: TGTGCCAGCAGTTTGGTTGGGGGAGGGGCGGTTAATGAGCAGTTCTTC.

V and J are TRBV5-1 and TRBJ2-3; TRBD1 is a possible D gene (5 bases). This CDR3 contains 14 residues. CDR1 SGHRS and CDR2 YFSETQ come from the germline V gene. Trimming took off 4 bases at V and 4 bases at J, with 13 bases between the two ends. CDR3 bases: TGCGCCAGCAGCCTCCCCCAGACAGCAGATACGCAGTATTTT. Protein: CASSLPQTADTQYF.

The rearrangement joins TRBV7-2 to TRBJ2-3, with TRBD1 matching over 8 bases. The CDR3 has 18 residues. Trimming removed 5 bases from V and 4 bases from J; junction bases left unmatched: 17. Per germline, CDR1 SGHTA and CDR2 FQGNSA. CDR3: CASSPWGPRTGKSDTQYF. The DNA for the CDR3 is TGTGCCAGCAGCCCTTGGGGGCCTCGGACAGGGAAATCAGATACGCAGTATTTT.

As DNA, the CDR3 is TGTGCCTGGAGCCTCCTTACAGATACGCAGTATTTT. The encoded protein is CAWSLLTDTQYF. This sequence joins TRBV30 and TRBJ2-3; D is undetermined. The CDR3 has 12 amino acids. Germline V gene sequence: CDR1 GTSNPN, CDR2 SVGIG (reference sequence). V gave up 3 bases and J gave up 3 bases, with 7 bases separating them.

The rearrangement links TRBV2 to TRBJ1-1; possibly TRBD1 for D (5 bases). CDR3 length: 15 residues. Trimming pared 4 bases from V and 0 bases from J, leaving 12 bases between. CDR1 and CDR2 from the germline V gene are SNHLY and FYNNEI. In nucleotides, the CDR3 is TGTGCCAGCAGTGGCGCAGGGTCCATGAACACTGAAGCTTTCTTT. This gives the protein CASSGAGSMNTEAFF.

The chain combines TRBV25-1 with TRBJ2-2; D is possibly TRBD1 (5 bases). The V gene's germline CDR1 is MGHDK and CDR2 SYGVNS. The CDR3 is 14 residues long. Trimming stripped 4 bases from V and 0 bases from J, with 6 bases between. The CDR3 is CASSARANTGELFF. CDR3 coding DNA: TGTGCCAGCAGTGCCAGGGCGAACACCGGGGAGCTGTTTTTT.

The J gene is TRBJ2-1, the V gene TRBV27; TRBD2 aligns across 9 bases. J was trimmed by 0 bases and V by 6 bases; bases with no gene match: 12. CDR3 size: 18 residues. The V gene's germline CDR1 is MNHEY and CDR2 SMNVEV (reference sequence). The CDR3 protein is CASSPRRLAVLSYNEQFF. In DNA form, the CDR3 reads TGTGCCAGCAGCCCCAGGCGACTAGCGGTTCTCTCCTACAATGAGCAGTTCTTC.

V is TRBV2 and J is TRBJ1-3; 7 positions match TRBD1. CDR1 is SNHLY and CDR2 is FYNNEI in the germline V gene. Losses at the gene ends were 6 bases for V and 1 base for J; bases not matched to a gene: 3. The CDR3 length is 14 residues. The DNA for the CDR3 is TGTGCCAGCAGGTCGACAGGGTCTGGAAACACCATATATTTT. Its protein is CASRSTGSGNTIYF.

Details on this clone: The likely explanation is a read error, given a far larger clone one base away. This chain links TRBV7-2 with TRBJ2-6, with D perhaps being TRBD1 or TRBD2 (5 bases each). The germline CDR1 and CDR2 sequences are SGHTA and FQGNSA. This CDR3 is built from 16 residues. The V end lost 5 bases, the J end lost 2 bases, and 13 bases lay between the germline ends. The CDR3 reads CASSPGPGAGANVLTF. CDR3 DNA: TGTGCCAGCAGCCCGGGGCCGGGTGCTGGGGCCAACGTCCTGACTTTC.

CDR3 loop: CASSPGTSFLNEQFF. CDR3 nucleotide sequence: TGTGCCAGCAGCCCCGGGACTAGCTTCCTGAATGAGCAGTTCTTC. The chain couples TRBV5-5 to TRBJ2-1, with 9 nucleotides matching TRBD2. This CDR3 contains 15 residues. Losses at the gene ends were 4 bases for V and 7 bases for J; bases not matched to a gene: 9. Germline values: CDR1 SGHKS, CDR2 YYEKEE (reference sequence).

The rearrangement uses TRBV7-2 and TRBJ1-2, with D possibly TRBD1 on 6 matching bases. V gave up 3 bases and J gave up 6 bases, with 17 bases separating them. The CDR3 runs 15 residues. From germline, CDR1 is SGHTA and CDR2 FQGNSA. The CDR3 spells CASSLGAAGSDGYTF. For the CDR3, the DNA is TGTGCCAGCAGCTTGGGGGCGGCAGGGAGTGATGGCTACACCTTC.

V usage is TRBV16 and J usage is TRBJ2-2; a weak D match, TRBD2 (6 bases). CDR3 length: 16 amino acids. With 0 bases removed from V and 1 base from J, the gap between germline ends came to 9 bases. CDR1 is KGHSY and CDR2 is FQNENV in the germline V gene. The CDR3 is CASSQSLGGNTGELFF. As DNA, the CDR3 is TGTGCCAGCAGCCAATCTCTGGGAGGGAACACCGGGGAGCTGTTTTTT.

The V gene is TRBV2, the J gene TRBJ2-3, with D perhaps matching TRBD1 or TRBD2 (5 bases each). This CDR3 region has 15 residues. The V gene's germline CDR1 is SNHLY and CDR2 FYNNEI. V was clipped by 5 bases and J by 0 bases, with 12 bases between them. The CDR3 reads CASSPLGDSTDTQYF. The CDR3 coding sequence is TGTGCCAGCAGTCCCCTGGGGGACAGCACAGATACGCAGTATTTT.

This clone was detected a few times. The rearrangement uses TRBV5-6 and TRBJ2-1, with TRBD1 matching over 9 bases. CDR3 size: 15 residues. V lost 7 bases to trimming and J lost 4 bases; unmatched junction nucleotides: 9. The germline CDR1 and CDR2 sequences are SGHDT and YYEEEE. The CDR3 coding sequence is TGTGCCAGCCACGGCCGGGACAGGGTTTACAATGAGCAGTTCTTC. It codes for CASHGRDRVYNEQFF. Filled out from reference TRBV5-6 and TRBJ2-1, the complete variable domain reads DAGVTQSPTHLIKTRGQQVTLRCSPKSGHDTVSWYQQALGQGPQFIFQYYEEEERQRGNFPDRFSGHQFPNYSSELNVNALLLGDSALYLCASHGRDRVYNEQFFGPGTRLTVL.

This rearrangement joins TRBV9 to TRBJ2-7, with 8 bases that match TRBD1. From germline, CDR1 is SGDLS and CDR2 YYNGEE. With 4 bases clipped from V and 1 base from J, the junction kept 7 bases outside the gene matches. This CDR3 has 15 residues. CDR3 DNA sequence: TGTGCCAGCAGCCCTGGGACAGGAATTTCCTACGAGCAGTACTTC. This translates into CASSPGTGISYEQYF.

Details on this clone: Just one base apart from a much larger clone, this may be a read error. This same CDR3 is encoded by further DNA sequences in the sample. The CDR3 loop is CASSLRETQYF. In nucleotides, the CDR3 is TGTGCCAGCAGCTTACGGGAGACCCAGTACTTC. The chain uses TRBV11-2 and TRBJ2-5; D call uncertain. Looked up from germline, CDR1 is SGHAT and CDR2 is FQNNGV. This CDR3 is built from 11 residues. Trimming took 2 bases from V and 5 from J, leaving 3 bases between them.

This chain connects TRBV4-3 to TRBJ1-5; D gene ambiguous. Germline values: CDR1 LGHNA, CDR2 YSLEER. Trimming shortened V by 1 base and J by 4 bases, and 5 bases separated the two germline ends. CDR3 size: 13 residues. CDR3: CASSQALNQPQHF. In DNA form, the CDR3 reads TGCGCCAGCAGCCAAGCTTTAAATCAGCCCCAGCATTTT.

V gene TRBV7-9 combines with J gene TRBJ1-2, with D tentatively TRBD1 (5 bases). The CDR3 is made up of 13 amino acids. V lost 5 bases and J lost 2, with 9 bases in between. Germline V gene data show CDR1 as SEHNR and CDR2 as FQNEAQ (reference sequence). The CDR3 DNA follows: TGTGCCAGCAGCCCAGACAGCAACTATGGCTACACCTTC. The encoded protein is CASSPDSNYGYTF.

In this sample, this clone turned up once. J is TRBJ2-1 and V is TRBV11-2; D is uncertain. Between the trimmed V and J ends, which lost 1 base and 6 bases, there was a span of 4 bases. The germline CDR1 and CDR2 sequences are SGHAT and FQNNGV. The CDR3 is 12 residues long. The chain's CDR3 is CASSLGRNEQFF. As DNA, the CDR3 is TGTGCCAGCAGCTTAGGGCGCAATGAGCAGTTCTTC.

The gene calls are TRBV7-3 and TRBJ2-3; no firm D call. Trimming removed 9 bases at V and 5 bases at J, with 18 bases between. The CDR3 has 14 residues. Germline lookup yields CDR1 SGHTA and CDR2 FQGTGA. For the CDR3, the DNA is TGTGCCAGTAGTCCCGGGTCAGAGTTAGATACGCAGTATTTT. Encoded protein: CASSPGSELDTQYF.

The chain links TRBV7-9 to TRBJ2-1; 7 bases map to TRBD2. Germline CDR1 reads SEHNR; CDR2 reads FQNEAQ (reference sequence). The V segment lost 0 bases and the J segment 6 bases; nucleotides outside the gene matches: 17. The CDR3 covers 19 residues. CDR3 DNA: TGTGCCAGCAGCTTAGCGCCAGGTTTTACGCGGGAGTTGGGCAATGAGCAGTTCTTC. Translating it yields CASSLAPGFTRELGNEQFF.